Given below is one T cell receptor (beta chain) in context. The sample comes from a study of blood T cells in healthy people across ages. The junction had 6 bases not matched to a gene; V was cut back by 2 bases and J by 0 bases. This CDR3 contains 17 residues. With a J-beta primer mix and a sample-barcoded 5' primer, a second PCR ran about 6 to 11 cycles. MiXCR, run by TCRdb on the 5' RACE reads, gives a single entry per CDR3 protein. This repertoire shows hundreds of thousands of distinct CDR3 sequences, 25% to 30% found once; its top ten account for about 3%. These records were also assigned to another study, of T cells of mothers and their children. That investigation notes: T cell clones that were persistent and microchimeric went undetected.

The receptor comes from a boy younger than 18 in good health. The material sequenced was blood. This rearrangement joins TRBV12-3 or TRBV12-4 to TRBJ2-4, with 8 nucleotides matching TRBD2. The DNA for the CDR3 is TGTGCCAGCAGTTTAAACCCGGGGGGGATAGCCAAAAACATTCAGTACTTC. This encodes CASSLNPGGIAKNIQYF.